This T cell receptor (beta chain) came from a study of blood T cell repertoires in COVID-19 (TCRdb year 2020). Looking at the study overall: The collaborator samples originated in the United States, Italy and Spain and spanned the acute and convalescent phases of COVID-19. The prospective study material was composed of cDNA or gDNA derived from T cells, B-cell-depleted T cells, or PBMCs. The dataset comprised deeply sampled blood TCRbeta repertoires from subjects exposed to, actively infected with, or recovered from COVID-19. The repertoires were released in a freely available public database meant as a resource for research on the immune response to SARS-CoV-2. Samples came from the ongoing ImmuneRACE study (first 160 participants) plus 1,254 subjects from 6 global collaborators. The sample metadata nearly always contained a de-identified subject ID, COVID-19 status, age in years and sex. HLA class I and class II types, where available, came from metadata supplied by the sample provider rather than from assay-based typing. Findings and caveats that apply to the study as a whole: The amount of clinical and demographic metadata varied by source and participant and was provided uncurated.

Deletion took 1 base off V and 1 base off J, with a span of 11 bases between the germline ends. CDR1 LNHNV and CDR2 YYDKDF were looked up in the germline V gene (reference sequence). Spanning cysteine to phenylalanine, the CDR3 consists of 16 amino acids. The entry retains the CDR3 DNA only, 48 bases that are in frame from base 1. As concerns this clone: Its binding antigen is unknown. No much larger clone is present one base from it, and per-base qualities are unavailable.

Samples from volunteer blood donors who had recovered from COVID-19 were contributed by a second Seattle source. Each collaborating institution followed its own protocols to collect whole blood in K2EDTA tubes. For TCRbeta analysis, collaborators shipped samples as frozen whole blood, isolated PBMCs, or DNA extracted from either of those sample types. TCRbeta CDR3 regions were amplified from genomic DNA by means of the immunoSEQ Assay, a bias-controlled multiplex PCR. The study's own analysis went as follows. Within the assay, amplification of reference gene primers was used to estimate how many nucleated cells each sample contained. Sequence reads were collapsed and filtered to measure the absolute abundance of every unique TCRbeta CDR3 rearrangement. Productive Simpson clonality was computed per sample as the square root of Simpson's diversity index over productive rearrangements. The source is immuneACCESS, and TCRdb retained only in-frame sequences with V and J called. Part of the clones is not carried over; for the studies checked, unresolved V genes explain less than half of this, and the remainder is unexplained. From that table come the V and J calls and clone size; the DNA was used to work out D and trimming. In all, the sample holds approximately 220,000 clones, and under 90% of those were seen once. The ten largest clones take up 5.1% of the sample.

Recombination linked TRBV15 to TRBJ2-1; a tentative D match to TRBD1 spans 5 bases. Sequencing used peripheral blood. The TCR comes from a woman aged 55-69 years who had recovered from COVID-19. The CDR3 sequence is CATSRGAQGSYNEQFF. DNA sequence: TGTGCCACCAGCAGAGGGGCCCAGGGTTCCTACAATGAGCAGTTCTTC.